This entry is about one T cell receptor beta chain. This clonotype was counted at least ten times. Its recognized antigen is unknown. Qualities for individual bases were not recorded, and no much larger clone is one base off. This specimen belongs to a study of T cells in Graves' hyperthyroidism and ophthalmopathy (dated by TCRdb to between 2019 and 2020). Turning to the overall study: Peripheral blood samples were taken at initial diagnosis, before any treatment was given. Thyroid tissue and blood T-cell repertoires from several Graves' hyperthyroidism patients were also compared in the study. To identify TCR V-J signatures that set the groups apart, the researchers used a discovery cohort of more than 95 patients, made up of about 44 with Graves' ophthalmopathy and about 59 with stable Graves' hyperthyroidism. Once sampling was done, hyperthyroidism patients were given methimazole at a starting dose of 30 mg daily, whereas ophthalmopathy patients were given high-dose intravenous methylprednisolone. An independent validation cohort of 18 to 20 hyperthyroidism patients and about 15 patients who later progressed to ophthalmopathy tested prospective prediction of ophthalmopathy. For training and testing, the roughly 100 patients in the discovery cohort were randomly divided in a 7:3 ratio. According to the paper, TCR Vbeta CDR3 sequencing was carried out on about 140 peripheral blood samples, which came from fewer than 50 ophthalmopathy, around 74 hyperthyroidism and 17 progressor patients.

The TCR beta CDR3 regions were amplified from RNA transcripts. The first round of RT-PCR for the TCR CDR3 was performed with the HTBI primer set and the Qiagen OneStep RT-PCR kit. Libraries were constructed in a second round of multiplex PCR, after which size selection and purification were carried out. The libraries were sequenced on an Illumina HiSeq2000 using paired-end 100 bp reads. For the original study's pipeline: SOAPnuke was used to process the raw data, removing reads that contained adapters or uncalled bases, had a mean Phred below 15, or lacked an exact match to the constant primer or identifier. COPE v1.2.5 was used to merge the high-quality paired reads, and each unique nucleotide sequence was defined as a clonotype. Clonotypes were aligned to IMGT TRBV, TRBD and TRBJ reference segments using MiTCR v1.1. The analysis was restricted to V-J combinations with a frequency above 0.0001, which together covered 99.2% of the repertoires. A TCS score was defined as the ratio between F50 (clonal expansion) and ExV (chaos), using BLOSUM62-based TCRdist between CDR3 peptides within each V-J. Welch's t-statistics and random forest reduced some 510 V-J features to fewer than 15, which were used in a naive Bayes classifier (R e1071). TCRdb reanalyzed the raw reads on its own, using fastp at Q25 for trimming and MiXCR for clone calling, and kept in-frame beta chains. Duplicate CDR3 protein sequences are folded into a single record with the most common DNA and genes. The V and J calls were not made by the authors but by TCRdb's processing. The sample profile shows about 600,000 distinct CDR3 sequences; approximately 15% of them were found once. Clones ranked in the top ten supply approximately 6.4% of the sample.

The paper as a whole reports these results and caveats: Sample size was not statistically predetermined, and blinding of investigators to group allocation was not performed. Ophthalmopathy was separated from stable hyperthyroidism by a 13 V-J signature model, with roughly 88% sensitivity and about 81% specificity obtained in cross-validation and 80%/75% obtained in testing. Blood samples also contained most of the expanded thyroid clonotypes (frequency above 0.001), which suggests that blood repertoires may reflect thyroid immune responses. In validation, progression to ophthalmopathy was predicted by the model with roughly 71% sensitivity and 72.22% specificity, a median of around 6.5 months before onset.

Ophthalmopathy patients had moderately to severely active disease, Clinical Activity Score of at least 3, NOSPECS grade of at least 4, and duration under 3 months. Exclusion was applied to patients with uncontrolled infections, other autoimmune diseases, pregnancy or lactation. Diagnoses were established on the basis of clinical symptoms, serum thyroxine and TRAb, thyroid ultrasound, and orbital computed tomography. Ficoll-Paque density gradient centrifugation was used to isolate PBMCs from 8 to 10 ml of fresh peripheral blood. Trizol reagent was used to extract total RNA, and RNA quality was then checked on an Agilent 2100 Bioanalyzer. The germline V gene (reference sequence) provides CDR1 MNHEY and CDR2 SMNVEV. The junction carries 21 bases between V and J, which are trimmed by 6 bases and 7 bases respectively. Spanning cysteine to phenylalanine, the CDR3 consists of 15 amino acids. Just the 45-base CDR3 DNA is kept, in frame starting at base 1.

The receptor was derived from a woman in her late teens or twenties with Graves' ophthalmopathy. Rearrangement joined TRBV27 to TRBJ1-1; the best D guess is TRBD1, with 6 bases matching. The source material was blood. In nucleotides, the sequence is TGTGCCAGCAGACGTGGACAGCCGGAGACGGTTGAAGCTTTCTTT. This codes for CASRRGQPETVEAFF.